Here is one T cell receptor (beta chain) with its context. Its cognate antigen is unknown. This specimen belongs to a study of T cell repertoires in cytomegalovirus infection. Using its own MiXCR run on the reads, TCRdb lists one record per CDR3 protein. The data hold about 600,000 distinct CDR3 sequences, with approximately 24% observed a single time. Study-level points and caveats: Identification of carriers of CMV plus the relevant HLA was achieved through cumulative public TCR beta family frequency. HLA-C-restricted CMV-specific TCR beta clonotypes prevailed in the ex vivo response.

CDR3 size: 13 residues. The ends were cut back, 11 bases at V and 0 bases at J, with 13 bases in the middle. The V gene's germline CDR1 is SEHNR and CDR2 FQNEAQ (reference sequence). The chain couples TRBV7-9 to TRBJ1-1; D is unclear. The receptor was derived from a human donor in good health (CMV status not recorded). Some clones in this sample may be carry-over from other donors' samples. The sequencing input was CD8+ T cells from PBMCs. The CDR3 region has the DNA TGTGCCTGGCACAGTTTTATGAACACTGAAGCTTTCTTT. Translation: CAWHSFMNTEAFF.